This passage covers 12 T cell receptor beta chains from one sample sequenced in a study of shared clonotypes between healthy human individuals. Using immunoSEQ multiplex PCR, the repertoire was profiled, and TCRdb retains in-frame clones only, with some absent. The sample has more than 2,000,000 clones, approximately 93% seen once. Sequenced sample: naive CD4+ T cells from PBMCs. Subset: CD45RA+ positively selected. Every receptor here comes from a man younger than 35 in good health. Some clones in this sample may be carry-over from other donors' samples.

The CDR3 sequence is CASSVVTDTGELFF. The CDR3 DNA is TGTGCCAGCAGCGTAGTAACGGACACCGGGGAGCTGTTTTTT. The rearrangement joins TRBV9 to TRBJ2-2; D is unresolved. Germline V gives CDR1 SGDLS, CDR2 YYNGEE. V was shortened by 0 bases and J by 3 bases, with 6 bases between the two germline ends. CDR3 length equals 14 residues.

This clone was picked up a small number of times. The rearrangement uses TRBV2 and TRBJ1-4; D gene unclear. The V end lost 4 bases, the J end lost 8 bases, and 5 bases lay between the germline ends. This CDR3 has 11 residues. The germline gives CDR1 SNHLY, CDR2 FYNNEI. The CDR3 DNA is TGTGCCAGCAGTGGGGCCGAAAAACTGTTTTTT. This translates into CASSGAEKLFF.

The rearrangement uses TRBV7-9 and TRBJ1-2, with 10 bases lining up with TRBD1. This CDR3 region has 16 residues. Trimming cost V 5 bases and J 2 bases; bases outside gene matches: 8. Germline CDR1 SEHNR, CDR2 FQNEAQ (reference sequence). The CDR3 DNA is TGTGCCAGCAGCGGACGGCCGGGACAGGGGAACTATGGCTACACCTTC. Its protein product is CASSGRPGQGNYGYTF.

DNA of the CDR3: TGTGCCAGCAGCTCCCGTAGCGGGGGACCTACTAACTATGGCTACACCTTC. It specifies CASSSRSGGPTNYGYTF. The chain recombines TRBV7-9 with TRBJ1-2, with D maybe TRBD1 (5 bases). The CDR3 spans 17 residues. Per germline, CDR1 SEHNR and CDR2 FQNEAQ (reference sequence). V shed 4 bases and J shed 0 bases, with 18 bases lying between them.

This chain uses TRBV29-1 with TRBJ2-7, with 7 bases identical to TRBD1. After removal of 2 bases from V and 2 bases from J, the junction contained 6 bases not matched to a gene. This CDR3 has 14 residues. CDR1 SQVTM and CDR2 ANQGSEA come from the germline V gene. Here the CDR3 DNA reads TGCAGCGTTGAAATAACAGGGGCAACCTACGAGCAGTACTTC. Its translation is CSVEITGATYEQYF.

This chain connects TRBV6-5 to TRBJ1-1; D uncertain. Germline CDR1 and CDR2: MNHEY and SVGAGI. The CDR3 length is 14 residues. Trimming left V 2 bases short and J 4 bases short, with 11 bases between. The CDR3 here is CASSYETLGTEAFF. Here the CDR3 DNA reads TGTGCCAGCAGTTACGAAACCCTGGGCACTGAAGCTTTCTTT.

As DNA, the CDR3 is TGTGCCAGCAGTGGACCGTACAAACTTGGCTACACCTTC. It is translated as CASSGPYKLGYTF. The gene calls are TRBV2 and TRBJ1-2; D gene ambiguous. This CDR3 region has 13 residues. In germline, CDR1 is SNHLY, CDR2 FYNNEI. V was shortened by 4 bases and J by 7 bases, with 13 bases between the two germline ends.

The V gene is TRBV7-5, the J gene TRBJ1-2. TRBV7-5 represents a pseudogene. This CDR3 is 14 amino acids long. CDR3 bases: TGTGTCAGAAGCTTGGTTAGTATAGACTATGGCTACACCTTC. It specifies CVRSLVSIDYGYTF.

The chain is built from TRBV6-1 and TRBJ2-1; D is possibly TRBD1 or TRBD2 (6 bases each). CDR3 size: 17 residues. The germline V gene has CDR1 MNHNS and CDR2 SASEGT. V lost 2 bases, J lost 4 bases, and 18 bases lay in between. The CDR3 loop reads CASSEYGLGGGYNEQFF. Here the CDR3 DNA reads TGTGCCAGCAGTGAATATGGTCTCGGGGGCGGGTACAATGAGCAGTTCTTC.

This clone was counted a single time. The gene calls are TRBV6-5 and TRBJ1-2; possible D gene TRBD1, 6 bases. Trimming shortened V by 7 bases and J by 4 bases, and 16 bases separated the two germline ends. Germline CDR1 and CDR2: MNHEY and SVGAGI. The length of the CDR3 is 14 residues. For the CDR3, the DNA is TGTGCCAGCACCAGGGGACCGTCCGGCTATGGCTACACCTTC. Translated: CASTRGPSGYGYTF.

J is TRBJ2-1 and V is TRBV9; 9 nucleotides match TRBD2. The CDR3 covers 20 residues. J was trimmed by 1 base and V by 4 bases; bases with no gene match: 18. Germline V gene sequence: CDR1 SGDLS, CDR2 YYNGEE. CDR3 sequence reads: CASSPRSGSGLSVSYNEQFF. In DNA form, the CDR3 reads TGTGCCAGCAGCCCTCGTAGCGGGAGTGGCCTCTCGGTATCCTACAATGAGCAGTTCTTC.

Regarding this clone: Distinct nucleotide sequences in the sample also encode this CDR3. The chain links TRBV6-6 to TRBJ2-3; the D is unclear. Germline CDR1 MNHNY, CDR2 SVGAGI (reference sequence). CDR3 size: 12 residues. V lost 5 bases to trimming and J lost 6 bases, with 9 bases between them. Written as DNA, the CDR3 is TGTGCCAGCAGTCCCGGTTCTGATACGCAGTATTTT. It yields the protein CASSPGSDTQYF.